This T cell receptor (beta chain) was identified in a study of identical twins (TCRdb year 2016). Background on the whole study: TCR alpha and beta repertoires from monozygotic twins, unrelated adults of various ages and cord blood were deep-sequenced to test whether fetal clonotypes persist. To rule out contamination, replicate twin experiments were performed at different times with different library preparation protocols.

Library generation was performed with 5' RACE. Reads for this sample came from an Illumina HiSeq 2000. Template switching added a universal primer binding site, and the final cDNA carried a unique molecular identifier that allowed TCR cDNA molecules to be counted accurately. Specific primers in the conserved constant-segment region were used to synthesize first-strand cDNA for the TCR alpha and beta chains. To control for contamination, every cDNA library carried two barcodes: a SMART-Mk sample barcode plus Illumina barcodes. Two successive PCR steps introduced TruSeq adapter sequences along with Illumina sample barcodes. The Illumina HiSeq platform was used with custom primers to sequence TCR alpha and beta cDNA libraries. On the authors' methods: MiGEC was used to process raw reads and extract unique molecular identifiers, and MiXCR was used to find CDR3 positions. For each individual, recombination models were inferred using an EM algorithm with the repgenHMM and IGoR tools. The tcR package in R was used for shared clonotype analysis, with sharing normalized by the product of cloneset sizes. Out-of-frame nonproductive sequences were analyzed to study raw recombination free of thymic and clonal selection effects. In-frame beta chains were kept once TCRdb had trimmed the public reads at Q25 with fastp and called clones with MiXCR. Each record represents a unique CDR3 protein, reported with the most common genes and DNA among its rows. The V and J calls and clone size are TCRdb's, not the authors'. The sample table records fewer than 450,000 distinct CDR3 sequences; around 9% of these occur just once. The ten largest clones add up to approximately 9.3% of the sample.

This clonotype was seen a few times. Its antigen target is currently unknown. Qualities for individual bases were not recorded, and no much larger clone is one base off. Paper-wide results and their limitations: In monozygotic twins, recombination models systematically underestimated out-of-frame TCR alpha sharing, but the models matched the sharing seen between unrelated individuals. Because the same donors could not be followed over many years, the conclusions relied on cross-sectional statistical analysis. Zero-insertion analyses could be partly confounded by invariant T cells such as MAIT and iNKT, although diverse VJ usage argued against such confounding for most clonotypes. Compared with coincidental sharing between unrelated individuals, an excess of low generation-probability sequences was observed among out-of-frame TCR alpha sequences shared between twins. The excess sharing between twins in beta out-of-frame sequences was weaker because fewer shared sequences reduced the signal-to-noise ratio. Fewer insertions were carried by abundant cord blood beta clonotypes; a weaker similar trend was observed in young adult naive repertoires, while no such trend was observed in memory repertoires.

The CDR3 sequence holds 14 residues, the cysteine and phenylalanine included. Only the CDR3 part of the read is kept: 42 bases, read in frame from the first base. The V end loses 1 base and the J end loses 0 bases, and a stretch of 4 bases separates them. Sequences MGHRA (CDR1) and YSYEKL (CDR2) are obtained from the germline V gene. Every donor in the study was a healthy Caucasian. Three unrelated non-twin adults were also sequenced: a male aged 18 to 29, a male aged 50 to 60 and a female aged 50 to 60. Using Miltenyi CD45RO+ enrichment and human naive T-cell isolation kits, memory (CD45RO+) and naive T cells were isolated from PBMC.

This chain joins TRBV4-1 to TRBJ2-4; there is no confident call for the D gene. The sequence was collected from a woman between 50 and 59 years old in good health. The sequenced material came from naive T cells sorted from blood. This specimen's cell subset or site label, interpreted: cells isolated with a human naive T-cell isolation kit. DNA sequence: TGCGCCAGCAGCCAAGCGGGAGCCAAAAACATTCAGTACTTC. Its translation reads: CASSQAGAKNIQYF.